The entry that follows covers one TCR beta chain sequence. This sample was taken from a study of blood T cell repertoires in COVID-19. The germline CDR1 and CDR2 sequences are GTSNPN and SVGIG (reference sequence). With 0 bases removed from V and 0 bases from J, the gap between germline ends came to 15 bases. This CDR3 spans 17 amino acids. Only in-frame clones appear in the TCRdb table, and some are missing; sequencing was by immunoSEQ multiplex PCR. The sample has a few hundred thousand clones, around 87% seen once. V usage is TRBV30 and J usage is TRBJ1-5, with D possibly being TRBD1 (6 bases). The sample consisted of PBMCs or T cells enriched from blood (not recorded which). The TCR comes from a man between 35 and 55 years old in a cohort exposed to, infected with or recovered from COVID-19 (not recorded which). CDR3 protein: CAWSVGRGGNSNQPQHF. The CDR3 DNA is TGTGCCTGGAGTGTTGGGAGAGGGGGAAATAGCAATCAGCCCCAGCATTTT. The full variable domain, completed using reference TRBV30 and TRBJ1-5, is SQTIHQWPATLVQPVGSPLSLECTVEGTSNPNLYWYRQAAGRGLQLLFYSVGIGQISSEVPQNLSASRPQDRQFILSSKKLLLSDSGFYLCAWSVGRGGNSNQPQHFGDGTRLSIL.